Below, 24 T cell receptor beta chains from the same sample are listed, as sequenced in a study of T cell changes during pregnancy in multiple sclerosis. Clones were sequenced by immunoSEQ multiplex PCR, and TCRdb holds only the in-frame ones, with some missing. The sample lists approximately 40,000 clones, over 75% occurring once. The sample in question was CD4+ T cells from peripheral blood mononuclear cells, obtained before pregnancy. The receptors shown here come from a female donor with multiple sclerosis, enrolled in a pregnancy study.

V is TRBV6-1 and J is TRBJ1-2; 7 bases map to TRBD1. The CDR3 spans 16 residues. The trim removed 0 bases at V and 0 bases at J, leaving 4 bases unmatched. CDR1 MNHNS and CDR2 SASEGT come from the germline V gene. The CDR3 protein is CASSEARTGSNYGYTF. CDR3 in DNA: TGTGCCAGCAGTGAAGCGAGGACAGGTTCTAACTATGGCTACACCTTC.

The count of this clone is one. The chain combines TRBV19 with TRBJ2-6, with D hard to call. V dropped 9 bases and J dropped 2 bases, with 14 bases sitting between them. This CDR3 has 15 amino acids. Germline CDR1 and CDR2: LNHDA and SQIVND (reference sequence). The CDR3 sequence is CASTYTVAGANVLTF. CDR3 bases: TGTGCCAGCACTTATACGGTTGCTGGGGCCAACGTCCTGACTTTC. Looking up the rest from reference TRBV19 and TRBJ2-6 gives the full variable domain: DGGITQSPKYLFRKEGQNVTLSCEQNLNHDAMYWYRQDPGQGLRLIYYSQIVNDFQKGDIAEGYSVSREKKESFPLTVTSAQKNPTAFYLCASTYTVAGANVLTFGAGSRLTVL.

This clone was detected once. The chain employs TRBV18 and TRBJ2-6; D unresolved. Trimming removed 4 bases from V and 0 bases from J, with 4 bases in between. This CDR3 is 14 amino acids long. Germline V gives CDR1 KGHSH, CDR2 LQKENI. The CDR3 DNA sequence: TGTGCCAGCTCACTAAACTCTGGGGCCAACGTCCTGACTTTC. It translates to CASSLNSGANVLTF.

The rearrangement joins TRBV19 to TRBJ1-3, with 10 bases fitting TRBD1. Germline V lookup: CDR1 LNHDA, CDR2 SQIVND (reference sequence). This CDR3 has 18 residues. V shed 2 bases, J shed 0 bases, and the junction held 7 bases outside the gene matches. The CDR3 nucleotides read TGTGCCAGTAGTATATGGGACAGGGGCGCAGACTCTGGAAACACCATATATTTT. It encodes CASSIWDRGADSGNTIYF.

This CDR3 is CASSPLAGNWNTGELFF. The CDR3 nucleotides read TGTGCCAGCAGCCCCTTAGCGGGAAATTGGAACACCGGGGAGCTGTTTTTT. The chain joins TRBV7-8 to TRBJ2-2; 8 bases agree with TRBD2. The CDR3 runs 17 residues. The V segment lost 5 bases and the J segment 1 base; nucleotides outside the gene matches: 9. Per the germline V gene, CDR1 is SGHVS and CDR2 is FQNEAQ. The entire variable domain, with the rest obtained from reference TRBV7-8 and TRBJ2-2, is as follows: GAGVSQSPRYKVAKRGQDVALRCDPISGHVSLFWYQQALGQGPEFLTYFQNEAQLDKSGLPSDRFFAERPEGSVSTLKIQRTQQEDSAVYLCASSPLAGNWNTGELFFGEGSRLTVL.

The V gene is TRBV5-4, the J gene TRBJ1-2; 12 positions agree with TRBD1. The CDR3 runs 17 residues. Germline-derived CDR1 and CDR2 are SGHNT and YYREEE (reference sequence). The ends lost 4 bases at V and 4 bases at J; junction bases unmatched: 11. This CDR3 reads CASSPGQGADGFYGYTF. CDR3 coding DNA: TGTGCCAGCAGCCCGGGACAGGGGGCCGACGGGTTCTATGGCTACACCTTC.

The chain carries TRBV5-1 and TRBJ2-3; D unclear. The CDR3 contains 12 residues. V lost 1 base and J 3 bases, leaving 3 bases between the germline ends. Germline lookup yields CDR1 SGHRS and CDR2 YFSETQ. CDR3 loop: CASSLLTDTQYF. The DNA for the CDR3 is TGCGCCAGCAGCTTGCTGACAGATACGCAGTATTTT.

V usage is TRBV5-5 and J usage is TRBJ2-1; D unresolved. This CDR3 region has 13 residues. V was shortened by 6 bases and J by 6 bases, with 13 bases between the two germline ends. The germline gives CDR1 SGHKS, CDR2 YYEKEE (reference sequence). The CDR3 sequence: CASNTPSGNEQFF. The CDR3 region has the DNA TGTGCCAGCAACACCCCATCGGGCAATGAGCAGTTCTTC.

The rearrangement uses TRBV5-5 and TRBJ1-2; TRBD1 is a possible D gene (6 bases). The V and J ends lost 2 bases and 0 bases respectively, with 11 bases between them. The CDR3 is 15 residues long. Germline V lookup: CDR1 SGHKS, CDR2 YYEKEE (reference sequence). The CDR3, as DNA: TGTGCCAGCAGCTTCAGGACAGCTACTAACTATGGCTACACCTTC. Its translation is CASSFRTATNYGYTF.

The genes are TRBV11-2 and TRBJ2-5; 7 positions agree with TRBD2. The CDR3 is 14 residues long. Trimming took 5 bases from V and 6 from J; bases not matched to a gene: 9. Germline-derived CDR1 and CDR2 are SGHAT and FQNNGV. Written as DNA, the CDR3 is TGTGCCAGCAGCGGGAGGGCCTTCGGAAAGACCCAGTACTTC. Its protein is CASSGRAFGKTQYF.

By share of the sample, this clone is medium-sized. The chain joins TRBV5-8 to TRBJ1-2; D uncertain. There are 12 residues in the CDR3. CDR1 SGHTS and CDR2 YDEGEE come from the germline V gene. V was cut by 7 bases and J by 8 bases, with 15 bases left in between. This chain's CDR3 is CASQVRVRGYTF. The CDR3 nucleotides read TGTGCCAGCCAAGTGAGGGTCCGGGGCTACACCTTC.

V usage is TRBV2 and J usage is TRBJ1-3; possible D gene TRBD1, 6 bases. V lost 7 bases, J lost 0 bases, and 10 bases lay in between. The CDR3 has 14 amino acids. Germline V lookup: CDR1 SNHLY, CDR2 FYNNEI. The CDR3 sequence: CASNQGFSGNTIYF. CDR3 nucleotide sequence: TGTGCCAGCAATCAGGGGTTCTCTGGAAACACCATATATTTT.

The CDR3 region has the DNA TGTGCCAGCACTGACAGGGATAACTATGGCTACACCTTC. Translated: CASTDRDNYGYTF. This chain joins TRBV25-1 and TRBJ1-2; 7 nucleotides match TRBD1. CDR3 length: 13 amino acids. V dropped 7 bases and J dropped 1; count of bases not matched to a gene: 3. The germline V gene has CDR1 MGHDK and CDR2 SYGVNS.

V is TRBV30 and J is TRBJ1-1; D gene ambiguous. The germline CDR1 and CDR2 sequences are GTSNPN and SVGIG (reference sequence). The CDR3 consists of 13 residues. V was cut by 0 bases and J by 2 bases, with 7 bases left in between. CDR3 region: CAWSVQLNTEAFF. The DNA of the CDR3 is TGTGCCTGGAGTGTACAGTTAAACACTGAAGCTTTCTTT. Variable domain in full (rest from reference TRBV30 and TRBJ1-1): SQTIHQWPATLVQPVGSPLSLECTVEGTSNPNLYWYRQAAGRGLQLLFYSVGIGQISSEVPQNLSASRPQDRQFILSSKKLLLSDSGFYLCAWSVQLNTEAFFGQGTRLTVV.

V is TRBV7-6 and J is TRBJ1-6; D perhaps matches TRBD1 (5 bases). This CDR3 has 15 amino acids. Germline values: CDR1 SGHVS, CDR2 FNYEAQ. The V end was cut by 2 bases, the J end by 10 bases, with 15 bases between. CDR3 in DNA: TGTGCCAGCAGCTTAACTGCAGGGCTGGGGTCACCCCTCCACTTT. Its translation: CASSLTAGLGSPLHF.

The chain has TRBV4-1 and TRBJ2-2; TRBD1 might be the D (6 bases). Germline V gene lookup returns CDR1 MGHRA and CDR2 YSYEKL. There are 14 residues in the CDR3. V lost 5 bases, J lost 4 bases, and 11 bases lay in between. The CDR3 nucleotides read TGCGCCAGCAGCGCCAAAGGGGGCACCGGGGAGCTGTTTTTT. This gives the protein CASSAKGGTGELFF.

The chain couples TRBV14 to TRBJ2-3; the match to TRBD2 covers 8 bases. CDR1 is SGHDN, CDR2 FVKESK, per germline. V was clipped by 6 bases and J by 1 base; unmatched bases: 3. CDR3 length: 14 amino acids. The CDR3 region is CASRSGLGTDTQYF. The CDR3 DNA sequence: TGTGCCAGCAGATCGGGACTAGGCACAGATACGCAGTATTTT.

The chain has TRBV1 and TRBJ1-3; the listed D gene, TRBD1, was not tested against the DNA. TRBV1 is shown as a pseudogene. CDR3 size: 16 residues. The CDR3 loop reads CTSSHSDRPSGNTIYF. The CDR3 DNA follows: TGCACCAGCAGCCACTCGGACAGACCCTCTGGAAACACCATATATTTT.

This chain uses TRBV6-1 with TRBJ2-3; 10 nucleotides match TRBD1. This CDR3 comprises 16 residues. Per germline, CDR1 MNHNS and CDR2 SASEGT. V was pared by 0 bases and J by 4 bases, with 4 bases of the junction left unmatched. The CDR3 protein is CASSEAGGQGSDTQYF. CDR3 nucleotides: TGTGCCAGCAGTGAAGCGGGGGGACAGGGGTCAGATACGCAGTATTTT.

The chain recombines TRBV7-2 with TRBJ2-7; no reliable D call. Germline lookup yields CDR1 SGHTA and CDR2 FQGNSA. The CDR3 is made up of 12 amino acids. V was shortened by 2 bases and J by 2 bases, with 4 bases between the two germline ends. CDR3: CASSLSTYEQYF. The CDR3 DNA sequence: TGTGCCAGCAGCTTAAGCACCTACGAGCAGTACTTC.

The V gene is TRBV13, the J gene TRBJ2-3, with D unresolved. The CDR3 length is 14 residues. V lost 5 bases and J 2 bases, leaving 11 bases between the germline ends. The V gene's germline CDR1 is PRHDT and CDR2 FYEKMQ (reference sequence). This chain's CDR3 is CASSRTTFTDTQYF. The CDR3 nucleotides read TGTGCCAGCAGCCGCACTACCTTCACAGATACGCAGTATTTT.

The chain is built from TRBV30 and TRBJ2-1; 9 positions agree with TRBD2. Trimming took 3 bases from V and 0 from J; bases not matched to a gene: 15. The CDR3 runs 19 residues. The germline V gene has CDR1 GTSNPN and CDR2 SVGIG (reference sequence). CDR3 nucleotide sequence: TGTGCCTGGAGCTCCTTACTAGCGGGCCGGGTAGACTCCTACAATGAGCAGTTCTTC. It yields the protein CAWSSLLAGRVDSYNEQFF.

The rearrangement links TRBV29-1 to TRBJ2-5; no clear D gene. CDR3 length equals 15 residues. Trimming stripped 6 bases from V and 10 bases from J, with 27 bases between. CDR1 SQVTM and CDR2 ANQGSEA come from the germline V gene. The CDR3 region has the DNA TGCAGCGTCCCCCGCAGAGGCGCCCTTTCGGTGGACCAGTACTTC. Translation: CSVPRRGALSVDQYF.

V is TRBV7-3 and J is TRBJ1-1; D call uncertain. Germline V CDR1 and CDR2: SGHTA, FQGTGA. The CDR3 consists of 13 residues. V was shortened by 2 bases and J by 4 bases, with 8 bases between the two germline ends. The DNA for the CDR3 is TGTGCCAGCAGCTTATTGCGCGGCACTGAAGCTTTCTTT. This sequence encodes CASSLLRGTEAFF.